Listed below are T cell receptor beta chains from one sample, sequenced in a study of blood T cell repertoires in COVID-19. Generated by immunoSEQ multiplex PCR, the TCRdb table keeps only in-frame clones and is missing some. The sample contains about 70,000 clones, roughly 80% of which appear only once. The specimen was peripheral blood. The receptors originated from a human donor in a cohort sampled during active COVID-19. Each CDR3 is given without its conserved first and last residue. Each record gives: J gene, V gene, CDR3 protein.

TRBJ2-1 | TRBV5-8 | ASSLRGGRGNEQF
TRBJ1-2 | TRBV10-3 | AIRSSGIGGYT
TRBJ2-1 | TRBV5-1 | ASSSRTGRNEQF
TRBJ2-5 | TRBV2 | ASSYMVRGETQY
TRBJ2-3 | TRBV21-1 | ASSKELAGNSTDTQY
TRBJ2-3 | TRBV2 | ASSEVRGGDTDTQY
TRBJ1-1 | TRBV29-1 | SVELSGGTEAF
TRBJ2-7 | TRBV24-1 | ATSSTGSYEQY
TRBJ2-7 | TRBV5-1 | ASPGGGRTLGVKEQY
TRBJ2-7 | TRBV2 | ASSPHYEQY
TRBJ1-2 | TRBV6-5 | ASSFGGQGNYGYT
TRBJ2-5 | TRBV5-1 | ASSSGTGSVGTQY
TRBJ2-1 | TRBV19 | ASRPGIHYNEQF
TRBJ1-6 | TRBV6-2/TRBV6-3 | ASSYWSSYNSPLH
TRBJ1-1 | TRBV5-1 | ASSLDAIGLNTEAF
TRBJ2-5 | TRBV30 | AWSSGEETQY
TRBJ2-7 | TRBV4-1 | ASSQAALPSGEQY
TRBJ1-5 | TRBV18 | ASSRSGTGTYSNQPQH
TRBJ1-4 | TRBV4-3 | ASSQDWPPRDEKLF
TRBJ1-1 | TRBV7-2 | ASSRGPNTEAF
TRBJ2-7 | TRBV6-5 | ASSYSKGQGTYEQY
TRBJ1-6 | TRBV19 | ASSIKAGNSPLH
TRBJ1-5 | TRBV28 | ASSSPGEMIANQPQH
TRBJ2-7 | TRBV7-3 | ASSRKGGGDEQY
TRBJ1-1 | TRBV2 | ASSYLGQGNTEAF
TRBJ2-7 | TRBV5-1 | ASHPYSGGPGNEQY
TRBJ2-1 | TRBV4-1 | ASSQEAGTFNEQF
TRBJ1-5 | TRBV6-1 | ASSGPNRGRSNQPQH
TRBJ2-5 | TRBV5-4 | ASSHPTTGGAETQY
TRBJ1-4 | TRBV6-1 | ASSERREKLF
TRBJ1-5 | TRBV20-1 | SASTSRDQPQH
TRBJ1-2 | TRBV3-1/TRBV3-2 | ASTTTGGFYGYT
TRBJ1-5 | TRBV7-2 | ASSLFRDSNQPQH
TRBJ1-1 | TRBV3-1/TRBV3-2 | ASSQDRGGLRKAF
TRBJ1-4 | TRBV7-2 | ASSLRSGGRREKLF
TRBJ1-4 | TRBV28 | ASRAHLKSGQIATNEKLF
TRBJ2-7 | TRBV5-4 | ASSLGDRPYSYEQY
TRBJ1-5 | TRBV5-6 | ASSLATTNQPQH
TRBJ2-7 | TRBV3-1/TRBV3-2 | ASSQRGSSYEQY
TRBJ2-7 | TRBV30 | AWKEGDREQY
TRBJ1-1 | TRBV4-1 | ASSPGQGSETEAF
TRBJ1-4 | TRBV28 | ASRSPGQGDEKLF
TRBJ2-2 | TRBV11-3 | ASSTAQGGNGELF
TRBJ2-2 | TRBV9 | ASSPRTQTGELF
TRBJ2-7 | TRBV28 | ASSRQVTYEQY
TRBJ2-3 | TRBV3-1/TRBV3-2 | ASSQRGASDTQY
TRBJ2-6 | TRBV11-3 | ASSLGPYSGANVLT
TRBJ1-2 | TRBV19 | ASSTGPWTGGYGYT